The 21 T cell receptor beta chains below all came from one sample that was sequenced in a study of T cell responses to AZD1222 COVID-19 vaccine. Generated by immunoSEQ multiplex PCR, the TCRdb table keeps only in-frame clones and is missing some. This sample yields under 150,000 clones, of which roughly 90% are seen a single time; just over 5.5% belongs to the top ten. Sample: peripheral blood, taken on day 0 of AZD1222 vaccination. Source of these receptors: an adult in good health.

The CDR3 is CASSLWLEQSSGNTIYF. CDR3 coding DNA: TGTGCCAGCAGTTTATGGTTAGAACAGAGCTCTGGAAACACCATATATTTT. The chain has TRBV28 and TRBJ1-3, with D uncertain. CDR1 is MDHEN and CDR2 is SYDVKM in the germline V gene. The germline V and J ends were trimmed by 0 bases and 0 bases, with 12 bases remaining between them. CDR3 length equals 17 residues.

V gene TRBV6-5 combines with J gene TRBJ1-1; weak D call: TRBD1 (6 bases). The germline V gene encodes CDR1 MNHEY and CDR2 SVGAGI. Trimming took 3 bases from V and 1 from J, leaving 15 bases between them. The CDR3 is made up of 16 amino acids. In nucleotides, the CDR3 is TGTGCCAGCAGTTATGGCATCGGCAGGGGGAACACTGAAGCTTTCTTT. It translates to CASSYGIGRGNTEAFF.

The chain combines TRBV3-1 (or the pseudogene TRBV3-2) with TRBJ2-5; D is unclear. V was shortened by 4 bases and J by 5 bases, with 14 bases between the two germline ends. CDR3 length: 14 residues. CDR1 LGHDT and CDR2 YNNKEL come from the germline V gene (reference sequence). The CDR3 reads CASSLTGPSETQYF. CDR3 nucleotides: TGTGCCAGCAGCCTTACTGGACCCTCGGAGACCCAGTACTTC.

The chain uses TRBV4-1 and TRBJ1-2; the match to TRBD1 covers 9 bases. The CDR3 is 16 residues long. Germline V gene data show CDR1 as MGHRA and CDR2 as YSYEKL. Trimming at V came to 3 bases and at J to 8 bases, leaving 13 bases not matched to a gene. The CDR3 nucleotides read TGCGCCAGCAGCCACCCCGGTGGGACAGGGTACCCCGGCTACACCTTC. Translation gives CASSHPGGTGYPGYTF.

This chain uses TRBV9 with TRBJ2-1; 9 bases map to TRBD1. The CDR3 sequence is 15 residues long. The junction had 12 bases not matched to a gene; V was cut back by 6 bases and J by 8 bases. Germline values: CDR1 SGDLS, CDR2 YYNGEE. CDR3 coding DNA: TGTGCCAGCACCCGAGGGGGGGGACAGGGCTATGAGCAGTTCTTC. This translates into CASTRGGGQGYEQFF. Using reference TRBV9 and TRBJ2-1 for the parts outside the CDR3, the full variable domain is DSGVTQTPKHLITATGQRVTLRCSPRSGDLSVYWYQQSLDQGLQFLIQYYNGEERAKGNILERFSAQQFPDLHSELNLSSLELGDSALYFCASTRGGGQGYEQFFGPGTRLTVL.

The chain recombines TRBV4-1 with TRBJ1-6; 11 bases agree with TRBD1. The CDR3 runs 18 residues. With 0 bases clipped from V and 14 bases from J, the junction kept 15 bases outside the gene matches. Germline V lookup: CDR1 MGHRA, CDR2 YSYEKL. The DNA for the CDR3 is TGCGCCAGCAGCCAAGACGGACAGGGGGCCGGGGTTGGTTCGTCCCTCCACTTT. Its translation is CASSQDGQGAGVGSSLHF.

The gene calls are TRBV12-3 or TRBV12-4 and TRBJ1-5; D ambiguous. Trimming stripped 7 bases from V and 9 bases from J, with 16 bases between. The CDR3 runs to 13 residues. Written as DNA, the CDR3 is TGTGCCAGCAACCTCGCTGAGGGTCGGCCCCAGCATTTT. This sequence encodes CASNLAEGRPQHF.

This chain joins TRBV27 and TRBJ2-3, with a possible D match to TRBD2 (6 bases). The germline CDR1 and CDR2 sequences are MNHEY and SMNVEV (reference sequence). There are 11 residues in the CDR3. V gave up 11 bases and J gave up 7 bases, with 13 bases separating them. CDR3 nucleotide sequence: TGTGCCCCACCCCGGGGGTATACGCAGTATTTT. This codes for CAPPRGYTQYF.

This clone is categorized as medium-sized. This rearrangement joins TRBV7-9 to TRBJ2-7; 11 bases agree with TRBD1. The germline V gene encodes CDR1 SEHNR and CDR2 FQNEAQ (reference sequence). CDR3 length equals 16 residues. The V gene end was trimmed by 5 bases and the J gene end by 6 bases; junction bases not matched to a gene: 12. In nucleotides, the CDR3 is TGTGCCAGCAGCCATACTGGACAGGGGGCAGGGAGCGAGCAGTACTTC. Its translation is CASSHTGQGAGSEQYF.

V usage is TRBV7-8 and J usage is TRBJ2-7, with 7 bases that match TRBD1. The V gene's germline CDR1 is SGHVS and CDR2 FQNEAQ. With V trimmed by 1 base and J by 2 bases, 11 bases remained unmatched. This CDR3 contains 17 residues. This chain's CDR3 is CASSLGGRQGFTYEQYF. DNA for the CDR3: TGTGCCAGCAGCTTAGGGGGTAGACAGGGTTTCACCTACGAGCAGTACTTC.

The rearrangement links TRBV5-1 to TRBJ1-1, with D hard to call. CDR3 length: 16 amino acids. V lost 0 bases and J lost 3, with 15 bases in between. Germline loops: CDR1 SGHRS, CDR2 YFSETQ. As DNA, the CDR3 is TGCGCCAGCAGCTTGGTGGTCTTAGGGCTAGACACTGAAGCTTTCTTT. Encoded protein: CASSLVVLGLDTEAFF.

CDR3 region: CASSPQSMNTEAFF. CDR3 DNA: TGTGCCAGTAGTCCTCAGAGCATGAACACTGAAGCTTTCTTT. The chain has TRBV19 and TRBJ1-1, with D unresolved. From germline, CDR1 is LNHDA and CDR2 SQIVND (reference sequence). The V end was cut by 5 bases, the J end by 0 bases, with 10 bases between. The CDR3 consists of 14 residues.

The V gene is TRBV30, the J gene TRBJ1-1; D is possibly TRBD1 (6 bases). Germline assignment: CDR1 GTSNPN and CDR2 SVGIG (reference sequence). Trimming shortened V by 0 bases and J by 3 bases, and 17 bases separated the two germline ends. CDR3 size: 16 residues. CDR3 region: CAWSVRFRQGYTEAFF. CDR3 sequence (DNA): TGTGCCTGGAGTGTACGCTTTCGGCAGGGGTACACTGAAGCTTTCTTT.

The gene calls are TRBV19 and TRBJ1-2, with TRBD1 identical over 9 bases. J was trimmed by 8 bases and V by 5 bases; bases with no gene match: 18. The germline CDR1 and CDR2 sequences are LNHDA and SQIVND (reference sequence). The CDR3 has 17 residues. The DNA for the CDR3 is TGTGCCAGTAGTCTAACAACGGGACAGGGACCCATTGGCGGCTACACCTTC. Translation: CASSLTTGQGPIGGYTF.

The chain is built from TRBV19 and TRBJ1-4; D call uncertain. This CDR3 contains 14 residues. Germline values: CDR1 LNHDA, CDR2 SQIVND (reference sequence). Trimming took 3 bases from V and 7 from J, leaving 12 bases between them. The CDR3 nucleotides are TGTGCCAGTAGTATGAGTGGGAGCGGTGAAAAACTGTTTTTT. It translates to CASSMSGSGEKLFF.

The genes are TRBV24-1 and TRBJ2-7; D is possibly TRBD1 (5 bases). CDR3 length: 21 amino acids. Trimming pared 0 bases from V and 1 base from J, leaving 27 bases between. Per the germline V gene, CDR1 is KGHDR and CDR2 is SFDVKD. The CDR3 coding sequence is TGTGCCACCAGTGATTTGTCAGTTCTATTGGAACACAGGTGTTTGTCCTACGAGCAGTACTTC. Its translation is CATSDLSVLLEHRCLSYEQYF.

This clone came up once. The chain is built from TRBV2 and TRBJ1-2; 10 bases fit TRBD1. CDR3 length equals 16 residues. Looked up from germline, CDR1 is SNHLY and CDR2 is FYNNEI. The junction had 12 bases not matched to a gene; V was cut back by 4 bases and J by 7 bases. CDR3 sequence: CASSVFLGTGAGGYTF. As DNA, the CDR3 is TGTGCCAGCAGTGTCTTTCTAGGGACAGGGGCTGGTGGCTACACCTTC.

The chain links TRBV6-4 to TRBJ2-3, with no clear D. The CDR3 loop spans 16 amino acids. Deletions cut 5 bases from V and 0 bases from J, with 15 bases between. Looked up from germline, CDR1 is MRHNA and CDR2 is SNTAGT. The CDR3, as DNA: TGTGCCAGCAGTCCGTCCGTCGAGGCTAGCACAGATACGCAGTATTTT. It translates to CASSPSVEASTDTQYF.

The V and J genes are TRBV6-5 and TRBJ1-5; 8 nucleotides line up with TRBD1. CDR3 length: 15 amino acids. Germline values: CDR1 MNHEY, CDR2 SVGAGI. V trimming: 5 bases; J trimming: 1 base; junction bases outside the gene matches: 4. CDR3 nucleotides: TGTGCCAGCAGTCCTGACAGGGGCAGCAATCAGCCCCAGCATTTT. It is translated as CASSPDRGSNQPQHF.

The chain couples TRBV7-2 to TRBJ1-2, with 11 bases that match TRBD1. J was trimmed by 7 bases and V by 5 bases; bases with no gene match: 9. Germline assignment: CDR1 SGHTA and CDR2 FQGNSA. The CDR3 is made up of 15 amino acids. CDR3: CASSPGTGGRTGYTF. Here the CDR3 DNA reads TGTGCCAGCAGCCCAGGGACAGGGGGAAGAACTGGCTACACCTTC.

The chain has TRBV2 and TRBJ1-5; no definite D call. The CDR3 runs 15 residues. Trimming removed 0 bases at V and 2 bases at J, with 8 bases between. The germline V gene encodes CDR1 SNHLY and CDR2 FYNNEI. CDR3 residues: CASSEAASRNQPQHF. CDR3 nucleotide sequence: TGTGCCAGCAGTGAAGCGGCAAGTCGCAATCAGCCCCAGCATTTT.